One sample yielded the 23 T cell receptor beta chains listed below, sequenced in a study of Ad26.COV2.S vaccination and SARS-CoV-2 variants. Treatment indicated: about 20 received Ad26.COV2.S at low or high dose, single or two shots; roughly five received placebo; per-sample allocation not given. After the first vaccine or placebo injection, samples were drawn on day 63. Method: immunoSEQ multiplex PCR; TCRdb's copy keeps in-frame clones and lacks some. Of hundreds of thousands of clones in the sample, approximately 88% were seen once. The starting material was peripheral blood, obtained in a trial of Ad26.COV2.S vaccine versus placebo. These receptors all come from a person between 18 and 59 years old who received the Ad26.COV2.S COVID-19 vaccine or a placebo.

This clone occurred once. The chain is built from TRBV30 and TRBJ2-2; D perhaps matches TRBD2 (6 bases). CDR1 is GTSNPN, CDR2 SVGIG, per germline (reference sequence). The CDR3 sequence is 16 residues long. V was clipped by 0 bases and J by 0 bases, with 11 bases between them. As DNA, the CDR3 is TGTGCCTGGAGTGTCGGAGGGCATTCGAACACCGGGGAGCTGTTTTTT. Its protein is CAWSVGGHSNTGELFF. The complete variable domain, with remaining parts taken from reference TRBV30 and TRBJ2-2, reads SQTIHQWPATLVQPVGSPLSLECTVEGTSNPNLYWYRQAAGRGLQLLFYSVGIGQISSEVPQNLSASRPQDRQFILSSKKLLLSDSGFYLCAWSVGGHSNTGELFFGEGSRLTVL.

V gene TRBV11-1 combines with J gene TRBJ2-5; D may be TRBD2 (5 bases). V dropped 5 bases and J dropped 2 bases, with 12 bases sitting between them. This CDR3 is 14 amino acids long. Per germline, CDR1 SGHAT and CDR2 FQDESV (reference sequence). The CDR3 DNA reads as TGTGCCAGCAGCCCCTGGGGAGCTCAAGAGACCCAGTACTTC. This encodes CASSPWGAQETQYF.

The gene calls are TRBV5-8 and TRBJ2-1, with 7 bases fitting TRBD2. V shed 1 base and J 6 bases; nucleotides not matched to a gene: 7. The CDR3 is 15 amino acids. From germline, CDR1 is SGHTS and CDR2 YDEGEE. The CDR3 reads CASSLLAGVVNEQFF. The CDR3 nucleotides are TGTGCCAGCAGCTTGCTTGCGGGAGTAGTCAATGAGCAGTTCTTC.

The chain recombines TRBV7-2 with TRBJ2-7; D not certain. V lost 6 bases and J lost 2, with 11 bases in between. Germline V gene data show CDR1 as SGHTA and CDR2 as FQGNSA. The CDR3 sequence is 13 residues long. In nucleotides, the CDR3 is TGTGCCAGCAGTTCCCGACGGGCCTACGAGCAGTACTTC. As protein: CASSSRRAYEQYF.

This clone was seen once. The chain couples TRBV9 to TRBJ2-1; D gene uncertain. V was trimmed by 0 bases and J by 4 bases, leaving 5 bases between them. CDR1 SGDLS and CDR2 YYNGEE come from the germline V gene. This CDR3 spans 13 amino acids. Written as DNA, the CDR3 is TGTGCCAGCAGCGTAGTAGGTTACAATGAGCAGTTCTTC. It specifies CASSVVGYNEQFF.

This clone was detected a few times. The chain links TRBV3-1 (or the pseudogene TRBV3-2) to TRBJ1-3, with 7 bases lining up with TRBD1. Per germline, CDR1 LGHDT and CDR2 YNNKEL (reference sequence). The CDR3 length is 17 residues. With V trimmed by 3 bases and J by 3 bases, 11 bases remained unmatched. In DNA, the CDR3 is TGTGCCAGCAGCCATTACAGGGGCCTCGAAGGTGGAAACACCATATATTTT. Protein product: CASSHYRGLEGGNTIYF.

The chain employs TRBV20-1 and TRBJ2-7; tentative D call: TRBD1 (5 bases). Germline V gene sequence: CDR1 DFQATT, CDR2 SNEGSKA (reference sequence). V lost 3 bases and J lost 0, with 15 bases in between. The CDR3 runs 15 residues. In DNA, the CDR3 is TGCAGTGCTAGTTCGGACAAGTACCTCTCCTACGAGCAGTACTTC. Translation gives CSASSDKYLSYEQYF.

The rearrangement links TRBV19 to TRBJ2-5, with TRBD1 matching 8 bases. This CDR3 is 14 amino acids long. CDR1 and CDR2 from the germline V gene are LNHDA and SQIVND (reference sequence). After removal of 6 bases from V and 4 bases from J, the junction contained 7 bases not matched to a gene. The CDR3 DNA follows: TGTGCCAGTAGAAAGTCAGGGGGCGGAGAGACCCAGTACTTC. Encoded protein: CASRKSGGGETQYF.

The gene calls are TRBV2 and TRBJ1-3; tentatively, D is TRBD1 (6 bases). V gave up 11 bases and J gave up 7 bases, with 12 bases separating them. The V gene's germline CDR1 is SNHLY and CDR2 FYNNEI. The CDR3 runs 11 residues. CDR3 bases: TGTGCCGGGCACAGGGAGAACACCATATATTTT. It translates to CAGHRENTIYF.

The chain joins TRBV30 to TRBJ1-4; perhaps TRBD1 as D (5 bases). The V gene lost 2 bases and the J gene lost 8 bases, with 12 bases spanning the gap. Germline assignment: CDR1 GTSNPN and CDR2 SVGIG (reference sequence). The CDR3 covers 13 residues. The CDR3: CAWSKGQGEKLFF. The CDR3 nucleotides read TGTGCCTGGAGTAAAGGGCAGGGCGAAAAACTGTTTTTT.

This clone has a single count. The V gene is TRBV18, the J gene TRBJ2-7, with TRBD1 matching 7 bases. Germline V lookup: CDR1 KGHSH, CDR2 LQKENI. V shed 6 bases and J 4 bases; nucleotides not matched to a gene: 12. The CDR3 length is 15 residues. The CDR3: CASSPTAQGDYEQYF. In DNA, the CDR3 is TGTGCCAGCTCCCCCACGGCCCAGGGGGATTACGAGCAGTACTTC. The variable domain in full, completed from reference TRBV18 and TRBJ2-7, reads NAGVMQNPRHLVRRRGQEARLRCSPMKGHSHVYWYRQLPEEGLKFMVYLQKENIIDESGMPKERFSAEFPKEGPSILRIQQVVRGDSAAYFCASSPTAQGDYEQYFGPGTRLTVT.

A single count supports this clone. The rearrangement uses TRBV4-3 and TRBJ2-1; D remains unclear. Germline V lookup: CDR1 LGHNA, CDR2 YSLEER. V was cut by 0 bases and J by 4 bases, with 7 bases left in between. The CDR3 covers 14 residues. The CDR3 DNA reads TGCGCCAGCAGCCAAGAGGCGAGATACAATGAGCAGTTCTTC. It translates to CASSQEARYNEQFF.

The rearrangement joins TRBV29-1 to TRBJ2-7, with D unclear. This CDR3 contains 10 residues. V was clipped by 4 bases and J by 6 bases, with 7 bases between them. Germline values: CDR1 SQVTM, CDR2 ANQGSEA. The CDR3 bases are TGCAGCGTTGGAGACACCGAGCAGTACTTC. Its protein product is CSVGDTEQYF.

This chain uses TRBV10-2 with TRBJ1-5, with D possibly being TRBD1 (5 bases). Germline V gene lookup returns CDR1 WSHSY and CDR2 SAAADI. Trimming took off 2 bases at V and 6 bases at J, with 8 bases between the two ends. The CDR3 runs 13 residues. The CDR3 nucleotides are TGCGCCAGCAGTGAGCAGGGTACTCAGCCCCAGCATTTT. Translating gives CASSEQGTQPQHF.

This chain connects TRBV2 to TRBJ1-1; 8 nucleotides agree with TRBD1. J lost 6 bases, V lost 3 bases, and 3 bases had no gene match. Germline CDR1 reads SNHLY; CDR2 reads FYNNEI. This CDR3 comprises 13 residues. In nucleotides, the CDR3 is TGTGCCAGCAGTGAGGACAGGGTGGCTGAAGCTTTCTTT. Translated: CASSEDRVAEAFF.

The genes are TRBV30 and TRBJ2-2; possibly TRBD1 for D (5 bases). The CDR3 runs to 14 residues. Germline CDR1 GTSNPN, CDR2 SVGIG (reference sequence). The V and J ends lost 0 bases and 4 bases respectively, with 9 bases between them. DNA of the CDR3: TGTGCCTGGAGTGTCAAAGGGGTCACCGGGGAGCTGTTTTTT. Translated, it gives CAWSVKGVTGELFF.

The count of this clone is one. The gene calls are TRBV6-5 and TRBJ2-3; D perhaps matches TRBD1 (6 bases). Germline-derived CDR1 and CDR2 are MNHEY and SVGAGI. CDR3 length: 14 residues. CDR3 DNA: TGTGCTTCGCAGGGGCAGACTATCACAGATACGCAGTATTTT. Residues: CASQGQTITDTQYF.

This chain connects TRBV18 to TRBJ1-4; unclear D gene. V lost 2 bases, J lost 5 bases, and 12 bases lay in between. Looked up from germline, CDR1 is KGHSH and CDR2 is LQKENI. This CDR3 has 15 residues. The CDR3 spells CASSPTDVPNEKLFF. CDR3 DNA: TGTGCCAGCTCACCAACGGACGTACCAAATGAAAAACTGTTTTTT. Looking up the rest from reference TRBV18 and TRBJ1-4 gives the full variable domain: NAGVMQNPRHLVRRRGQEARLRCSPMKGHSHVYWYRQLPEEGLKFMVYLQKENIIDESGMPKERFSAEFPKEGPSILRIQQVVRGDSAAYFCASSPTDVPNEKLFFGSGTQLSVL.

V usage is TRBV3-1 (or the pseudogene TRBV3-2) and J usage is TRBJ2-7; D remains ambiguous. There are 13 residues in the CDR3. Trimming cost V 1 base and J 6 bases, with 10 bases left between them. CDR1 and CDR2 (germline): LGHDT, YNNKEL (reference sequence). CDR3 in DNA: TGTGCCAGCAGCCAAGCGCGAGGCCCCGAGCAGTACTTC. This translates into CASSQARGPEQYF.

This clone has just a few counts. The CDR3 here is CASSLFGSSNQPQHF. CDR3 DNA: TGCGCCAGCAGCTTGTTCGGCAGTAGCAATCAGCCCCAGCATTTT. The V call is TRBV5-1, the J call TRBJ1-5; D gene uncertain. This CDR3 is 15 amino acids long. Germline V gives CDR1 SGHRS, CDR2 YFSETQ. Between the trimmed V and J ends, which lost 1 base and 0 bases, there was a span of 8 bases.

CDR3 nucleotide sequence: TGTGCCAGCAGTGGAGCCGGGACTAGCGGGAGAAAGACCCAGTACTTC. It is translated as CASSGAGTSGRKTQYF. The chain joins TRBV27 to TRBJ2-5, with 14 bases lining up with TRBD2. There are 16 residues in the CDR3. V was clipped by 5 bases and J by 6 bases; unmatched bases: 8. Germline assignment: CDR1 MNHEY and CDR2 SMNVEV (reference sequence).

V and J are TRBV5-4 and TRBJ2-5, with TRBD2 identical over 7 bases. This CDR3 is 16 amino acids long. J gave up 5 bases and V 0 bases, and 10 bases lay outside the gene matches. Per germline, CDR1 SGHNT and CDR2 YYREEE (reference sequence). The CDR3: CASSLVAGLPSETQYF. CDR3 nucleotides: TGTGCCAGCAGCTTGGTAGCGGGCCTTCCCTCGGAGACCCAGTACTTC.

CDR3 in amino acids: CASLRPRGNQPQHF. As DNA, the CDR3 is TGTGCCAGCCTCCGACCCAGGGGCAATCAGCCCCAGCATTTT. V is TRBV9 and J is TRBJ1-5; possibly TRBD1 for D (5 bases). Germline V CDR1 and CDR2: SGDLS, YYNGEE. The CDR3 runs 14 residues. V lost 7 bases and J lost 2, with 13 bases in between. Supplemented by reference TRBV9 and TRBJ1-5, the full variable domain reads DSGVTQTPKHLITATGQRVTLRCSPRSGDLSVYWYQQSLDQGLQFLIQYYNGEERAKGNILERFSAQQFPDLHSELNLSSLELGDSALYFCASLRPRGNQPQHFGDGTRLSIL.